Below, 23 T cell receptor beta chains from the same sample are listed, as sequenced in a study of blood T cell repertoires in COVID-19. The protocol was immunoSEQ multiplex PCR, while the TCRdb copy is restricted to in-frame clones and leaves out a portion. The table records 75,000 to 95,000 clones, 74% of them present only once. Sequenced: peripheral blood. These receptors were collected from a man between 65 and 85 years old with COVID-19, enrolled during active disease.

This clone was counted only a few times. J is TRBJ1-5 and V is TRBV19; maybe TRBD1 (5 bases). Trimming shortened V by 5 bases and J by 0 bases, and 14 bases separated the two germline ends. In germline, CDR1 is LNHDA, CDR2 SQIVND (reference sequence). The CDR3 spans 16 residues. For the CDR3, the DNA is TGTGCCAGTAGTCCGCAACAGGTTTATAGCAATCAGCCCCAGCATTTT. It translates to CASSPQQVYSNQPQHF.

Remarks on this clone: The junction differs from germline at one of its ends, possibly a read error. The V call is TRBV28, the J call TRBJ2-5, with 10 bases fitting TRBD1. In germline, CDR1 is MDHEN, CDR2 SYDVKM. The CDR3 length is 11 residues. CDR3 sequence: CASTLGDRGYF. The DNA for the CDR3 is TGTGCCAGCACTTTAGGGGACAGGGGGTACTTC.

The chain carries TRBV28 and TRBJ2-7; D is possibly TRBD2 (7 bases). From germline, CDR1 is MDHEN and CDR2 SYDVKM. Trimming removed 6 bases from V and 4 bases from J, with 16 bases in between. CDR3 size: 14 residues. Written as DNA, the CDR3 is TGTGCCAGCAGAATAGGGGGGGGGAATTACGAGCAGTACTTC. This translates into CASRIGGGNYEQYF.

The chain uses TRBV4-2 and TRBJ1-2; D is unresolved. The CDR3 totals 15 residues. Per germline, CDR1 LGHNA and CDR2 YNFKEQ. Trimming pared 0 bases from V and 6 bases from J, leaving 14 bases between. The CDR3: CASSQDPQLAHGYTF. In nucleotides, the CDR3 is TGTGCCAGCAGCCAAGACCCACAGCTTGCCCATGGCTACACCTTC.

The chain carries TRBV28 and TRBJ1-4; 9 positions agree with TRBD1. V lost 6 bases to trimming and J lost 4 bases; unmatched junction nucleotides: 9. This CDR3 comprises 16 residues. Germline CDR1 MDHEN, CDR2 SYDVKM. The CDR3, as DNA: TGTGCCAGCAGACTCCACAGGGGGCGGAATAATGAAAAACTGTTTTTT. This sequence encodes CASRLHRGRNNEKLFF. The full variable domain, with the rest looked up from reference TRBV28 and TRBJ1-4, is DVKVTQSSRYLVKRTGEKVFLECVQDMDHENMFWYRQDPGLGLRLIYFSYDVKMKEKGDIPEGYSVSREKKERFSLILESASTNQTSMYLCASRLHRGRNNEKLFFGSGTQLSVL.

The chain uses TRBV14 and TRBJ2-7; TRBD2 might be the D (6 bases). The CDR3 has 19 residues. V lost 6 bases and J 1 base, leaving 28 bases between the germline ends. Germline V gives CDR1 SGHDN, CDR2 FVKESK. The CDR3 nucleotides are TGTGCCAGCAGTCTCGGACGCGACCCGATGGGACTTGAATCCTACGAGCAGTACTTC. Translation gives CASSLGRDPMGLESYEQYF.

CDR3 region: CASKSLAVRTNEQFF. CDR3 coding DNA: TGTGCCAGCAAATCGCTAGCGGTAAGGACCAATGAGCAGTTCTTC. The V gene is TRBV6-5, the J gene TRBJ2-1; 7 bases fit TRBD2. After removal of 7 bases from V and 6 bases from J, the junction contained 12 bases not matched to a gene. From germline, CDR1 is MNHEY and CDR2 SVGAGI. The CDR3 length is 15 residues.

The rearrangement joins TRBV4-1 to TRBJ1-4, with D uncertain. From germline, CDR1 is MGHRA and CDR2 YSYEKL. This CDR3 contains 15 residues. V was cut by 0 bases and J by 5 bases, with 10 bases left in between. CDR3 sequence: CASSQDVIGNEKLFF. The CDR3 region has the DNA TGCGCCAGCAGCCAAGATGTGATCGGGAATGAAAAACTGTTTTTT.

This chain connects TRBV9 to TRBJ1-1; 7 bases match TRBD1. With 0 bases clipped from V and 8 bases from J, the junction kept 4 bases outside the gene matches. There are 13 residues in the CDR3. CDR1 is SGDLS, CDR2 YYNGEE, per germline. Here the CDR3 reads CASSVATGQEAFF. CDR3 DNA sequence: TGTGCCAGCAGCGTAGCTACGGGACAGGAAGCTTTCTTT.

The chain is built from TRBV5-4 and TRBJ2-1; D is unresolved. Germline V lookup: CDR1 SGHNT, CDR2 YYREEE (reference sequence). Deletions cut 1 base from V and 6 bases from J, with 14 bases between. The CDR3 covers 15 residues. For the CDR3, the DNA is TGTGCCAGCAGCTTGAGTCTAGTCGGCTTCAATGAGCAGTTCTTC. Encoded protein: CASSLSLVGFNEQFF. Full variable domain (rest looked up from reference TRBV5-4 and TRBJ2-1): ETGVTQSPTHLIKTRGQQVTLRCSSQSGHNTVSWYQQALGQGPQFIFQYYREEENGRGNFPPRFSGLQFPNYSSELNVNALELDDSALYLCASSLSLVGFNEQFFGPGTRLTVL.

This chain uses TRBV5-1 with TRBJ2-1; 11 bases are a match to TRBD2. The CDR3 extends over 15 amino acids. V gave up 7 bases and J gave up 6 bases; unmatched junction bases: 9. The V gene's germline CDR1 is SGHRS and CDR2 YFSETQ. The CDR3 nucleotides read TGCGCCAGCGAACGCTCGACTAGCGGGATCAATGAGCAGTTCTTC. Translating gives CASERSTSGINEQFF.

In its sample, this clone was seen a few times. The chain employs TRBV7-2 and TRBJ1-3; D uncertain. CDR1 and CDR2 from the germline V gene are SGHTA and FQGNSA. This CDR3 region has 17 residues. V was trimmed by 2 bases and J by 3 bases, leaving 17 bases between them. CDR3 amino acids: CASSLSIRESGGNTIYF. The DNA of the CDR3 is TGTGCCAGCAGCTTAAGCATCCGGGAATCTGGTGGAAACACCATATATTTT.

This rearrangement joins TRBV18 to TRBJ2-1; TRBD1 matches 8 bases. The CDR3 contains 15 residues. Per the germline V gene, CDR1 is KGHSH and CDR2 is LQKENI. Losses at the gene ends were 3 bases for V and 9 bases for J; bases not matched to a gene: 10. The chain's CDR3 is CASSPDREIISEQFF. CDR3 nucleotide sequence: TGTGCCAGCTCACCGGACAGGGAGATTATTAGTGAGCAGTTCTTC.

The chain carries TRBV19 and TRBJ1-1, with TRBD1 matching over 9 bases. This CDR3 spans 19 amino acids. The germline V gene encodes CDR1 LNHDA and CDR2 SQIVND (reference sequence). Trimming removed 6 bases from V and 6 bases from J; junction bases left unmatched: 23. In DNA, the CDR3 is TGTGCCAGTAGGATTATAGGGTGGGGAACAGGGGGCGCGAGGGCTGAAGCTTTCTTT. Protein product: CASRIIGWGTGGARAEAFF.

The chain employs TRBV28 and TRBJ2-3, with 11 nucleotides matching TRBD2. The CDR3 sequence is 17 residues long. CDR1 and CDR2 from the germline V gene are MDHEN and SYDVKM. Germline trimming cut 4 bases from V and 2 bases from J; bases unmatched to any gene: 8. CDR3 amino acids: CASSYPGLAEYTDTQYF. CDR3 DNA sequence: TGTGCCAGCAGTTACCCGGGACTAGCGGAGTACACAGATACGCAGTATTTT.

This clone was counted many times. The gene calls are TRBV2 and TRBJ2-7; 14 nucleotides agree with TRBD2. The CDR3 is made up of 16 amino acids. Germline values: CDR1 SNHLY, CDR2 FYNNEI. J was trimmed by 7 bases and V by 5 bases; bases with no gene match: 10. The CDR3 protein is CASSSLGLAGAGEQYF. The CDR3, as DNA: TGTGCCAGCAGTTCCCTGGGACTAGCGGGAGCGGGAGAGCAGTACTTC.

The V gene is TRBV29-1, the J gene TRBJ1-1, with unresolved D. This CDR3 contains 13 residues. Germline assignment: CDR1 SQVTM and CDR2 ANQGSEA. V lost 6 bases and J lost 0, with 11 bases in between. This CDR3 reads CSVSHTMNTEAFF. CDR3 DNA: TGCAGCGTATCTCATACAATGAACACTGAAGCTTTCTTT. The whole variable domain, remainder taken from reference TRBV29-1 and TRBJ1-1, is SAVISQKPSRDICQRGTSLTIQCQVDSQVTMMFWYRQQPGQSLTLIATANQGSEATYESGFVIDKFPISRPNLTFSTLTVSNMSPEDSSIYLCSVSHTMNTEAFFGQGTRLTVV.

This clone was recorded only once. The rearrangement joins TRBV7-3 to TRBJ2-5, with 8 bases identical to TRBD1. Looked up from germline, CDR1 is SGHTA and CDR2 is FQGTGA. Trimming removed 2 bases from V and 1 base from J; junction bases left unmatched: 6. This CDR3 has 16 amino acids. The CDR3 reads CASSLSPGGSQETQYF. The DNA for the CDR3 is TGTGCCAGCAGCTTATCGCCAGGGGGCAGCCAAGAGACCCAGTACTTC.

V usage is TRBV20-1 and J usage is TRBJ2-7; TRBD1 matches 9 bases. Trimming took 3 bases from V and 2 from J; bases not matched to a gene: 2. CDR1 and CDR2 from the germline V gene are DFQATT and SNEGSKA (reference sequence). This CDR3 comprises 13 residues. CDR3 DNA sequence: TGCAGTGCTAGTTGGGACAGGGCCTACGAGCAGTACTTC. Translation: CSASWDRAYEQYF.

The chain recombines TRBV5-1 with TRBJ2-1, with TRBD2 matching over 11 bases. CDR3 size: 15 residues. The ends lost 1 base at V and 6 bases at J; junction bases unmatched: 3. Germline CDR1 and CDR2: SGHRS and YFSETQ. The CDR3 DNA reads TGCGCCAGCAGCTTGACTAGCGGGAGCTCCAATGAGCAGTTCTTC. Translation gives CASSLTSGSSNEQFF.

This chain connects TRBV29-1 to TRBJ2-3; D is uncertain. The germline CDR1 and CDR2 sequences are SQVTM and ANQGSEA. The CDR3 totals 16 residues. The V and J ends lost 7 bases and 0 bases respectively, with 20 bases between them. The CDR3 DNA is TGCAGCGCCATTTCACTGGCGGCGGTTAGCACAGATACGCAGTATTTT. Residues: CSAISLAAVSTDTQYF.

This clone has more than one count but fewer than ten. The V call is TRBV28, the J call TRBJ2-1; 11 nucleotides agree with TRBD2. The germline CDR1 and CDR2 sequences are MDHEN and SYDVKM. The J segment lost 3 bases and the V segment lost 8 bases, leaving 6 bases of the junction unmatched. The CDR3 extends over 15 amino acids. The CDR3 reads CASQMLAGGYNEQFF. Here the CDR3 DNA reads TGTGCCAGCCAGATGCTAGCGGGGGGCTACAATGAGCAGTTCTTC. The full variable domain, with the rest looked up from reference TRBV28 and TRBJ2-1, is DVKVTQSSRYLVKRTGEKVFLECVQDMDHENMFWYRQDPGLGLRLIYFSYDVKMKEKGDIPEGYSVSREKKERFSLILESASTNQTSMYLCASQMLAGGYNEQFFGPGTRLTVL.

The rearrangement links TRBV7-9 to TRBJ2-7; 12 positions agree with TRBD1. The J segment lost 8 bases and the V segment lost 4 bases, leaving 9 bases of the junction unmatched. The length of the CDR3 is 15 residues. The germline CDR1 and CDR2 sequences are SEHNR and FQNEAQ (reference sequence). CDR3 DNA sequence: TGTGCCAGCAGCTCCCCCGGGACAGGGGGCGCCCAGCAGTACTTC. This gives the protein CASSSPGTGGAQQYF.